This passage covers 28 T cell receptor beta chains from one sample sequenced in a study of blood T cell repertoires in COVID-19 (dated by TCRdb to the early 2020s). The protocol used for the library was the immunoSEQ multiplex PCR assay. In its TCRdb copy, this immuneACCESS table keeps in-frame sequences only and misses some clones. Where compared with another copy, unresolved V genes explain less than half of these, and the others have no known cause. This sample is represented by 200,000 or so clones; approximately 92% of them were singletons. 2% to 2.5% of the sample is taken by the ten largest. What was sequenced was PBMCs or T cells enriched from blood (not recorded which). These TCRs come from a woman in her thirties or forties with acute COVID-19.

This chain uses TRBV6-5 with TRBJ1-2; 7 nucleotides agree with TRBD1. CDR1 is MNHEY, CDR2 SVGAGI, per germline. The V and J ends lost 5 bases and 2 bases, in that order; junction bases with no gene match: 8. This CDR3 spans 15 amino acids. Here the CDR3 reads CASSRGTESNYGYTF. As DNA, the CDR3 is TGTGCCAGCAGTCGGGGGACAGAGTCCAACTATGGCTACACCTTC.

The chain is built from TRBV29-1 and TRBJ2-5, with D possibly matching TRBD2 (9 bases). V was shortened by 2 bases and J by 2 bases, with 21 bases between the two germline ends. There are 17 residues in the CDR3. Per germline, CDR1 SQVTM and CDR2 ANQGSEA. The chain's CDR3 is CSVERRGRGGDQETQYF. DNA for the CDR3: TGCAGCGTTGAACGCAGGGGGCGGGGGGGGGATCAAGAGACCCAGTACTTC.

The chain uses TRBV7-2 and TRBJ2-5, with TRBD1 matching over 9 bases. CDR1 SGHTA and CDR2 FQGNSA come from the germline V gene. V lost 6 bases to trimming and J lost 4 bases; unmatched junction nucleotides: 15. The CDR3 is made up of 17 amino acids. The CDR3 spells CASSPERVGTGRETQYF. CDR3 coding DNA: TGTGCCAGCAGTCCGGAAAGGGTTGGGACAGGGAGAGAGACCCAGTACTTC.

The chain has TRBV28 and TRBJ2-2, with a tentative D call TRBD1 (6 bases). Germline V gene sequence: CDR1 MDHEN, CDR2 SYDVKM. The V and J ends lost 4 bases and 1 base respectively, with 10 bases between them. This CDR3 region has 15 residues. Here the CDR3 reads CASSYTGRNTGELFF. As DNA, the CDR3 is TGTGCCAGCAGTTATACAGGGAGGAACACCGGGGAGCTGTTTTTT.

The chain links TRBV28 to TRBJ2-7; 7 nucleotides line up with TRBD1. The CDR3 contains 14 residues. Germline V gene lookup returns CDR1 MDHEN and CDR2 SYDVKM. Trimming took 7 bases from V and 2 from J; bases not matched to a gene: 8. This CDR3 reads CASTPGQSPYEQYF. CDR3 sequence (DNA): TGTGCCAGCACTCCGGGACAGAGTCCCTACGAGCAGTACTTC. The variable domain in full, with the rest retrieved from reference TRBV28 and TRBJ2-7, is DVKVTQSSRYLVKRTGEKVFLECVQDMDHENMFWYRQDPGLGLRLIYFSYDVKMKEKGDIPEGYSVSREKKERFSLILESASTNQTSMYLCASTPGQSPYEQYFGPGTRLTVT.

The chain is built from TRBV3-1 (or the pseudogene TRBV3-2) and TRBJ1-1; 9 bases fit TRBD1. V lost 4 bases and J lost 8; bases outside the gene matches: 8. Germline lookup yields CDR1 LGHDT and CDR2 YNNKEL (reference sequence). There are 14 residues in the CDR3. The CDR3 DNA reads as TGTGCCAGCAGCCCCGACAGGGGGATAGGAGAAGCTTTCTTT. It specifies CASSPDRGIGEAFF.

The V call is TRBV18, the J call TRBJ1-3; 9 bases agree with TRBD1. The J segment lost 3 bases and the V segment lost 3 bases, leaving 3 bases of the junction unmatched. The CDR3 runs 15 residues. The germline CDR1 and CDR2 sequences are KGHSH and LQKENI. CDR3 sequence reads: CASSPDRGVGNTIYF. CDR3 DNA: TGTGCCAGCTCACCCGACAGGGGGGTTGGAAACACCATATATTTT.

The genes are TRBV24-1 and TRBJ2-1; 7 bases align to TRBD1. V shed 2 bases and J 5 bases; nucleotides not matched to a gene: 11. The CDR3 totals 17 residues. In germline, CDR1 is KGHDR, CDR2 SFDVKD. The CDR3 spells CATSDSRQGFTNNEQFF. For the CDR3, the DNA is TGTGCCACCAGTGATTCCCGACAGGGATTTACGAACAATGAGCAGTTCTTC.

The chain joins TRBV10-2 to TRBJ1-3; 8 bases align to TRBD1. Losses at the gene ends were 5 bases for V and 0 bases for J; bases not matched to a gene: 15. The CDR3 covers 19 residues. CDR1 is WSHSY and CDR2 is SAAADI in the germline V gene. CDR3 nucleotide sequence: TGCGCCAGCAGTCCCTGGGCCTCCGACAGGGGCCTCTCTGGAAACACCATATATTTT. It yields the protein CASSPWASDRGLSGNTIYF.

The V gene is TRBV6-1, the J gene TRBJ2-7; the match to TRBD1 covers 8 bases. J was trimmed by 4 bases and V by 1 base; bases with no gene match: 6. The CDR3 is 15 amino acids. CDR1 and CDR2 (germline): MNHNS, SASEGT. In nucleotides, the CDR3 is TGTGCCAGCAGTGAAGGGTCAGGGGGCTTTTACGAGCAGTACTTC. Its translation is CASSEGSGGFYEQYF.

Concerning this clone: Additional DNA sequences in this sample encode the identical CDR3. The chain has TRBV5-1 and TRBJ2-2; D call uncertain. This CDR3 comprises 12 residues. Germline CDR1 SGHRS, CDR2 YFSETQ. Trimming stripped 4 bases from V and 2 bases from J, with 3 bases between. In nucleotides, the CDR3 is TGCGCCAGCAGCCCTAACACCGGGGAGCTGTTTTTT. Residues: CASSPNTGELFF.

V usage is TRBV5-1 and J usage is TRBJ2-7, with 9 bases aligning to TRBD1. The CDR3 is made up of 14 amino acids. Germline CDR1 and CDR2: SGHRS and YFSETQ. V trimming: 2 bases; J trimming: 7 bases; junction bases outside the gene matches: 7. The CDR3 DNA follows: TGCGCCAGCAGCTTTCCGGGACAGGGAAGAGAGCAGTACTTC. Translation: CASSFPGQGREQYF.

The chain has TRBV11-2 and TRBJ2-7; TRBD1 might be the D (6 bases). The CDR3 loop spans 17 amino acids. V shed 1 base and J shed 6 bases, with 22 bases lying between them. Germline CDR1 is SGHAT and CDR2 is FQNNGV. The CDR3 nucleotides are TGTGCCAGCAGCTTAGTCGGGAACAGGGCCTGGGCATCCGAGCAGTACTTC. It is translated as CASSLVGNRAWASEQYF.

The sample holds one count of this clone. The rearrangement joins TRBV7-9 to TRBJ2-1, with D unresolved. This CDR3 is 11 amino acids long. V was pared by 2 bases and J by 9 bases, with 5 bases between. Per germline, CDR1 SEHNR and CDR2 FQNEAQ (reference sequence). This CDR3 reads CASSLPGEQFF. The DNA of the CDR3 is TGTGCCAGCAGCTTACCCGGTGAGCAGTTCTTC.

This clone was seen once. The rearrangement joins TRBV12-3 or TRBV12-4 to TRBJ1-1; D gene uncertain. The CDR3 totals 13 residues. The V end lost 0 bases, the J end lost 10 bases, and 12 bases lay between the germline ends. The CDR3 DNA reads as TGTGCCAGCAGTTTAGCGGTCTCGCGGAGAGCTTTCTTT. It codes for CASSLAVSRRAFF.

The V gene is TRBV19, the J gene TRBJ1-5, with D unclear. Germline CDR1 and CDR2: LNHDA and SQIVND (reference sequence). The V end was cut by 9 bases, the J end by 2 bases, with 14 bases between. This CDR3 contains 14 residues. CDR3 nucleotides: TGTGCCAGCGGCGGACGGGGTGGCAATCAGCCCCAGCATTTT. Translated, it gives CASGGRGGNQPQHF.

V gene TRBV6-2 or TRBV6-3 combines with J gene TRBJ1-1; D is perhaps TRBD1 (6 bases). The V end was cut by 0 bases, the J end by 2 bases, with 25 bases between. Germline-derived CDR1 and CDR2 are MNHEY and SVGEGT. The CDR3 has 20 residues. The CDR3 nucleotides are TGTGCCAGCAGTTACTCGATGAGTCTTCTGGCCAGGGGATATAACACTGAAGCTTTCTTT. Translated: CASSYSMSLLARGYNTEAFF.

The chain has TRBV9 and TRBJ2-7; D not resolved. Germline CDR1 is SGDLS and CDR2 is YYNGEE. Trimming removed 0 bases from V and 4 bases from J, with 11 bases in between. The CDR3 covers 14 residues. The chain's CDR3 is CASSVGLGGYEQYF. In nucleotides, the CDR3 is TGTGCCAGCAGCGTAGGCCTAGGTGGGTACGAGCAGTACTTC.

This rearrangement joins TRBV3-1 (or the pseudogene TRBV3-2) to TRBJ2-3; TRBD2 agrees at 13 bases. The J segment lost 8 bases and the V segment lost 3 bases, leaving 11 bases of the junction unmatched. CDR3 size: 17 residues. Per the germline V gene, CDR1 is LGHDT and CDR2 is YNNKEL (reference sequence). The CDR3: CASSHSGLAGETGTQYF. Here the CDR3 DNA reads TGTGCCAGCAGCCATTCCGGACTAGCGGGGGAAACGGGTACGCAGTATTTT.

The J gene is TRBJ2-7, the V gene TRBV3-1 (or the pseudogene TRBV3-2); no firm D call. V was trimmed by 2 bases and J by 5 bases, leaving 7 bases between them. CDR1 is LGHDT, CDR2 YNNKEL, per germline (reference sequence). CDR3 length: 12 amino acids. CDR3 nucleotides: TGTGCCAGCAGCCAATATTTAAACGAGCAGTACTTC. The encoded protein is CASSQYLNEQYF.

With respect to this clone: Other DNA sequences from this sample encode an identical CDR3 as well. The chain recombines TRBV24-1 with TRBJ2-3, with D unresolved. The CDR3 totals 14 residues. V was shortened by 7 bases and J by 0 bases, with 10 bases between the two germline ends. Germline V gene lookup returns CDR1 KGHDR and CDR2 SFDVKD. The CDR3 region is CATSGGPSTDTQYF. DNA for the CDR3: TGTGCCACCAGCGGCGGTCCTAGCACAGATACGCAGTATTTT.

V usage is TRBV5-1 and J usage is TRBJ2-3; 7 nucleotides agree with TRBD1. This CDR3 region has 14 residues. The germline V gene encodes CDR1 SGHRS and CDR2 YFSETQ. The V gene end was trimmed by 4 bases and the J gene end by 0 bases; junction bases not matched to a gene: 2. The CDR3 region has the DNA TGCGCCAGCAGCGACAGGGCCAGCACAGATACGCAGTATTTT. Residues: CASSDRASTDTQYF.

The chain carries TRBV7-9 and TRBJ1-6, with a possible D match to TRBD1 (6 bases). V was pared by 2 bases and J by 10 bases, with 15 bases between. The CDR3 spans 15 residues. Germline V lookup: CDR1 SEHNR, CDR2 FQNEAQ (reference sequence). The CDR3: CASSLNPGADSPLHF. The DNA for the CDR3 is TGTGCCAGCAGCTTAAATCCAGGGGCTGACTCACCCCTCCACTTT. Supplemented by reference TRBV7-9 and TRBJ1-6, the full variable domain reads DTGVSQNPRHKITKRGQNVTFRCDPISEHNRLYWYRQTLGQGPEFLTYFQNEAQLEKSRLLSDRFSAERPKGSFSTLEIQRTEQGDSAMYLCASSLNPGADSPLHFGNGTRLTVT.

This clone was observed many times. The rearrangement links TRBV2 to TRBJ2-1; TRBD2 aligns across 12 bases. Trimming at V came to 6 bases and at J to 8 bases, leaving 8 bases not matched to a gene. CDR3 length: 15 amino acids. Germline V lookup: CDR1 SNHLY, CDR2 FYNNEI. The CDR3 nucleotides are TGTGCCAGCAGGCCCACTAGCGGGGGGCCGGATGAGCAGTTCTTC. It encodes CASRPTSGGPDEQFF.

V and J are TRBV30 and TRBJ2-6; 11 bases line up with TRBD2. Per the germline V gene, CDR1 is GTSNPN and CDR2 is SVGIG (reference sequence). The CDR3 covers 18 residues. Germline trimming cut 1 base from V and 0 bases from J; bases unmatched to any gene: 5. Written as DNA, the CDR3 is TGTGCCTGGAGTGAAATGGGACTAGCGGTCTCTGGGGCCAACGTCCTGACTTTC. It specifies CAWSEMGLAVSGANVLTF.

This sequence joins TRBV15 and TRBJ2-7; 8 positions agree with TRBD1. There are 16 residues in the CDR3. With 4 bases clipped from V and 4 bases from J, the junction kept 12 bases outside the gene matches. CDR1 LNHNV and CDR2 YYDKDF come from the germline V gene (reference sequence). Written as DNA, the CDR3 is TGTGCCACCAGCATCGCCCCCGGACAGGGCCTATACGAGCAGTACTTC. Protein sequence: CATSIAPGQGLYEQYF.

The chain joins TRBV6-5 to TRBJ1-1; TRBD1 matches 7 bases. The CDR3 totals 13 residues. The germline CDR1 and CDR2 sequences are MNHEY and SVGAGI. J was trimmed by 3 bases and V by 4 bases; bases with no gene match: 2. CDR3 in amino acids: CASSSRGDTEAFF. The CDR3, as DNA: TGTGCCAGCAGTTCCAGGGGGGACACTGAAGCTTTCTTT.

This clone appeared a single time. The gene calls are TRBV2 and TRBJ2-2; TRBD1 agrees at 7 bases. This CDR3 contains 14 residues. CDR1 and CDR2 from the germline V gene are SNHLY and FYNNEI. The V and J ends lost 4 bases and 7 bases, in that order; junction bases with no gene match: 6. The CDR3 DNA sequence: TGTGCCAGCAGTGGTCCCAGGGGGATCGGGGAGCTGTTTTTT. Residues: CASSGPRGIGELFF.